This T cell receptor (beta chain) was recorded in a study of cytomegalovirus exposure and HLA in healthy donors (dated by TCRdb to about 2017). Some background on the complete study: According to an earlier analysis of several hundred of the donors, some 180 million T cells yielded roughly 110 million unique TCR beta sequences and 250 to 350 Gb of sequence data. About 280 gigabases of sequencing data and 91 million or so unique TCR sequences made up an early release that covered 500 to 650 HLA-typed donors. Of the approximately 400 genotyped donors, approximately 82% fell in the genetic ancestry cluster associated with self-reported Caucasian donors. The aim of the study was to test whether cataloging public T cell receptors could identify signatures of past pathogen exposure. Using immunosequencing, the study profiled T cell repertoires from 640 or so subjects and related those repertoires to cytomegalovirus serostatus. In addition to the first cohort of approximately 650 subjects, a separate validation cohort of approximately 110 different subjects was used. High-throughput TCR immunosequencing, statistical association of individual TCRs with disease status, and machine learning were combined to predict cytomegalovirus infection status. To study patterns of TCR occurrence, a later analysis re-analyzed previously published TCR beta repertoires from 600 to 750 donors and added high-resolution HLA genotyping. Rather than using new phenotypic data, the later analysis identified candidate immune exposures from TCR beta sequences and from how often those sequences occurred across donors. An earlier analysis of 500 to 750 of the donors applied high-throughput TCR beta sequencing to assess whether each TCR beta V gene segment acted as functional or pseudogenic. Donor age, sex, ethnicity and CMV serostatus were collected together with the repertoire data. Genome-wide SNP genotypes for about 55% of the roughly 670 donors were used in a later genetic analysis, which treated that subset as a discovery cohort. Every repertoire in the discovery cohort had been generated on one and the same sequencing platform. Both class I and class II loci were covered by HLA typing, at four-digit resolution. Typing coverage differed by locus: A, B, C, DRB1 and DQB1 were typed in about 620-640 donors, DQA1 in roughly 500, DPA1 in 600 to 610, and DPB1 in 472. Four to six DR-DQ haplotypes were handled as single units for association and clustering, since linkage in the cohort was strong. On average, 235,054 unique TCR beta nucleotide sequences were sequenced per donor among a few hundred genotyped donors of the cohort, with 15% to 20% of those sequences being non-productive.

Summary of the overall study and its limitations: It was suggested by the authors that the approach could potentially be generalized to other disease states and immunological phenotypes. A later genetic analysis associated a missense DCLRE1C variant with V-gene and J-gene trimming of TCR beta chains, and an independent cohort replicated the association. Several of the top co-occurrence clusters appeared to be linked to parvovirus B19, influenza, CMV and Epstein-Barr virus, according to a later analysis. In an earlier analysis of some 550 of the donors, most TCR beta V segments were observed in productive rearrangements about 87% or about 30% of the time, broadly matching IMGT annotations. Roughly 17 rarely observed V segments, including chromosome 9 orphons, were excluded from the earlier analysis of several hundred of the donors because counts were too low. In a later analysis, about 17,000 TCR beta sequences were associated with specific HLA alleles at a false discovery rate of 0.05. Sequencing depth was assumed to be roughly uniform across donors in the presence/absence analyses, though that assumption may not hold. The study listed 150 to 200 TCR beta chains as associated with cytomegalovirus. Strong co-occurrence of HLA alleles, especially DR and DQ, made assigning TCR associations to individual alleles difficult. Because HLA typing was missing for some donors at each locus, association tests included only the typed subset. In a later analysis, TCR association rates were found to vary across HLA loci, with the most associated TCRs seen for DRB1 alleles and the fewest for HLA-C alleles. The sequencing pipeline was judged likely to have produced a cluster of highly shared sequence variants as a technical artifact. Most CMV-associated TCR beta chains appeared to be HLA-restricted in a later analysis, and the HLA associations seemed to be driven largely by CMV exposure. Linkage disequilibrium might explain the correlated functional status among segregating V segments, but an unknown experimental factor could not be ruled out. Compared with the approximately 720-donor mean, donors in an Asian-associated ancestry cluster had fewer N-insertions in productive TCRs, according to a later genetic analysis. Most TCR sequences were seen in very few donors, while some public TCRs were found in many individuals. A later analysis found that HLA-associated TCR beta chains were more clonally expanded and had lower generation probabilities than equally common non-associated chains. Immune exposure information for the cohort was limited to CMV serostatus. The classifier was reported to diagnose cytomegalovirus status with high specificity and sensitivity in both the original cohort and the validation cohort. A further reported finding was that TCR beta sequences accurately predicted the HLA-A and HLA-B alleles for most subjects in the first cohort. Only TCR beta chains were sequenced in this cohort, and the absence of alpha or paired-chain data limited detectable features. In vitro tests confirmed that a few of the cytomegalovirus-associated TCR beta chains recognize cytomegalovirus antigens. Because the 87-base-pair reads could not distinguish some IMGT-functional V segments, including TRBV6-2 and TRBV6-3, those segments were excluded.

V is cut back by 2 bases and J by 11 bases, with 9 bases in the junction unmatched. The CDR3 contains 14 residues, cysteine and phenylalanine counted. Here the CDR3 DNA is all that survives: 42 bases in frame from base 1. The germline V gene encodes CDR1 SGHVS and CDR2 FQNEAQ. Of note for this clone: Its antigen remains undetermined. Base qualities were left out, and no much larger clone turns up one base away.

The library was built by means of the immunoSEQ multiplex PCR assay. For the multiplex PCR, a mixture combining 60 forward primers for TCR Vbeta segments and 13 reverse primers for TCR Jbeta segments was used. A multiplex PCR assay on genomic DNA amplified the CDR3 region of rearranged TCR beta genes. Amplified TCR beta libraries were sequenced as 87-base-pair reads on the Illumina HiSeq System. The authors' analysis ran thus. In a later analysis, tens of millions of unique TCR beta chains were counted across the roughly 670 repertoires, and roughly 11 million of these chains were shared by at least two donors. Raw reads were error-corrected and collapsed into unique sequences by a nearest-neighbor algorithm in which closely related sequences were merged to remove PCR and sequencing errors. V, D and J gene segments were assigned by aligning CDR3 sequences to IMGT reference sequences. For a sequence to be retained, a match of at least six nucleotides to both a V gene segment and a J gene segment was required. A rearrangement counted as productive if the CDR3 had no stop codons and remained in frame with V and J, and every other rearrangement counted as non-productive. CDR3 was defined according to IMGT convention as the region running from the second conserved V-encoded cysteine to the conserved J-encoded phenylalanine. Sequences without an unambiguous match to a single V gene segment were excluded from the earlier analysis of approximately 600 of the donors. In an earlier analysis of 450 to 750 of the donors, a V segment was called functional when productive rearrangements were above 56.7%, and segregating when the standard deviation between donors exceeded 5%. To diagnose cytomegalovirus status from the catalog of TCR beta chain sequences, a statistical classification framework was built. V and J gene assignment, in a later analysis, came from comparing TCR nucleotide sequences with IMGT/GENE-DB human TR gene sequences. Using the TCRdist pipeline, a later analysis assigned CDR3 sequences along with most-parsimonious VDJ recombination scenarios. In a later analysis, each TCR beta chain was defined by its CDR3 amino acid sequence together with its V-gene family, and reads lacking a unique V-gene family were excluded. As a way to deal with suspected cross-contamination and a sequencing artifact, a later analysis dropped roughly 620 nucleotide sequences that were highly shared and had low generation probability. For each public chain, a later analysis derived a clonal expansion index from normalized ranks of inferred template counts within each repertoire. Generation probabilities in a later analysis came from a VDJ recombination model fitted to out-of-frame rearrangements, and those results were checked against IGoR. A later analysis scored TCR-TCR, TCR-HLA and TCR-CMV co-occurrence with hypergeometric tests, applying a repertoire-size bias correction to TCR pairs. False discovery rates were estimated in a later analysis by permuting HLA or CMV assignments 20 times. In a later analysis, co-occurring TCRs were grouped using DBSCAN, and TCRdist sequence similarity was added for clustering within HLA-allele-positive subsets. For co-occurrence clustering, repertoires with fewer than 30,000 or more than 120,000 public chains were excluded, along with four to six repertoires with anomalous nucleotide sharing. The source is immuneACCESS, and TCRdb retained only in-frame sequences with V and J called. Part of the clones is not carried over; for the studies checked, unresolved V genes explain less than half of this, and the remainder is unexplained. The DNA was the basis for D and trimming; V, J and clone size are from that table. The sample records some 180,000 clones, just over 75% of which are singletons. Roughly 1.5% of the sample lies in the top ten.

The cohort consisted of approximately 670 healthy bone marrow donors. All cohort members were sampled while nominally healthy, although unrecorded immune exposures were likely present. The donor tested CMV seronegative and was one of the 352 seronegative cohort members. A peripheral blood sample was provided by each donor, and peripheral blood mononuclear cells were used for TCR beta sequencing. Genomic DNA extraction from the blood cell samples was performed with the Qiagen DNeasy Blood Extraction Kit. The rearrangement joined TRBV7-8 to TRBJ1-1, with TRBD1 matching 9 junction bases. The source material was PBMCs. This clonotype originated in a man aged 18 to 30 in good health and CMV-seronegative. The DNA sequence is given as TGTGCCAGCAGCTTATCCCTACAGGGGGCAGGTGCTTTCTTT. Translated, it reads CASSLSLQGAGAFF.